The 13 T cell receptor beta chains presented below share a single source sample, sequenced in a study of shared clonotypes between healthy human individuals (dated by TCRdb to about 2020). Libraries were built with the immunoSEQ multiplex PCR assay. TCRdb obtained this table from immuneACCESS and retained in-frame rearrangements with V and J assigned. These tables miss some clones; where compared with another copy, unresolved V genes account for less than half of the shortfall, and the remainder is unexplained. This sample lists more than 1.2 million clones; approximately 98.5% were detected once. The ten largest clones add up to about 0.4% of the sample. Sequencing was performed on naive CD4+ T cells sorted from blood. Interpreted using the paper, the cell subset or site label stands for: CD45RA+ positively selected. The receptors derive from a man younger than 45 in good health.

The chain uses TRBV7-9 and TRBJ1-1, with D possibly TRBD1 on 6 matching bases. V dropped 2 bases and J dropped 6 bases, with 10 bases sitting between them. CDR3 length: 13 amino acids. Germline V CDR1 and CDR2: SEHNR, FQNEAQ (reference sequence). The CDR3 sequence: CASSLRGEAEAFF. CDR3 nucleotide sequence: TGTGCCAGCAGCTTAAGGGGGGAGGCTGAAGCTTTCTTT.

Here the CDR3 reads CASSALRQGGYNEQFF. In nucleotides, the CDR3 is TGTGCCAGCAGTGCCCTGAGACAGGGGGGATACAATGAGCAGTTCTTC. This chain links TRBV6-1 with TRBJ2-1; 9 nucleotides match TRBD1. Trimming at V came to 4 bases and at J to 4 bases, leaving 8 bases not matched to a gene. This CDR3 comprises 16 residues. CDR1 is MNHNS, CDR2 SASEGT, per germline.

Concerning this clone: Other DNA sequences within the sample encode an identical CDR3. V usage is TRBV18 and J usage is TRBJ1-5; 9 nucleotides line up with TRBD1. CDR3 length: 15 residues. V was pared by 3 bases and J by 1 base, with 1 base of the junction left unmatched. CDR1 and CDR2 from the germline V gene are KGHSH and LQKENI. The DNA of the CDR3 is TGTGCCAGCTCACCTGGGACAGGGAGCAATCAGCCCCAGCATTTT. It translates to CASSPGTGSNQPQHF.

J is TRBJ2-7 and V is TRBV7-6; tentative D call: TRBD1 (7 bases). CDR1 is SGHVS and CDR2 is FNYEAQ in the germline V gene. Deletions cut 0 bases from V and 2 bases from J, with 11 bases between. This CDR3 has 15 residues. CDR3: CASSLAGGQPYEQYF. As DNA, the CDR3 is TGTGCCAGCAGCTTAGCGGGGGGACAGCCCTACGAGCAGTACTTC.

As concerns this clone: Additional DNA sequences in this sample encode the identical CDR3. CDR3 nucleotide sequence: TGTGCCAGCAGCGTAGGCGTGGACACCGGGGAGCTGTTTTTT. This gives the protein CASSVGVDTGELFF. V gene TRBV9 combines with J gene TRBJ2-2; no definite D call. CDR3 length equals 14 residues. Trimming took off 0 bases at V and 3 bases at J, with 6 bases between the two ends. Germline V gene lookup returns CDR1 SGDLS and CDR2 YYNGEE.

J is TRBJ1-3 and V is TRBV11-2; no definite D call. Per germline, CDR1 SGHAT and CDR2 FQNNGV. This CDR3 is 12 amino acids long. Trimming shortened V by 3 bases and J by 7 bases, and 7 bases separated the two germline ends. The CDR3 spells CASSFPGNTIYF. Here the CDR3 DNA reads TGTGCCAGCAGCTTCCCGGGGAACACCATATATTTT.

The chain couples TRBV11-2 to TRBJ2-1; 9 positions agree with TRBD1. The CDR3 totals 16 residues. The ends lost 6 bases at V and 6 bases at J; junction bases unmatched: 12. The germline V gene has CDR1 SGHAT and CDR2 FQNNGV. As DNA, the CDR3 is TGTGCCAGCAGGCCCCCGTTTCGGGACAGGGCCAATGAGCAGTTCTTC. Its translation is CASRPPFRDRANEQFF.

The chain is built from TRBV7-9 and TRBJ1-5, with 8 bases that match TRBD1. After removal of 4 bases from V and 5 bases from J, the junction contained 7 bases not matched to a gene. This CDR3 region has 15 residues. Germline loops: CDR1 SEHNR, CDR2 FQNEAQ (reference sequence). CDR3 DNA sequence: TGTGCCAGCAGCTACGACAGGGGAAAGGATCAGCCCCAGCATTTT. This sequence encodes CASSYDRGKDQPQHF.

The chain combines TRBV1 with TRBJ2-7. TRBV1 is given as a pseudogene. The CDR3 consists of 13 residues. The CDR3 loop is CTSSQDRVDEQYF. CDR3 coding DNA: TGCACCAGCAGCCAGGATAGGGTTGACGAGCAGTACTTC.

The gene calls are TRBV11-2 and TRBJ2-1, with 8 bases fitting TRBD2. The CDR3 has 17 residues. Unmatched junction bases numbered 14, after V lost 3 bases and J lost 7 bases. CDR1 is SGHAT, CDR2 FQNNGV, per germline. CDR3 DNA sequence: TGTGCCAGCAGCTTCGGACTAGCCCTAGAGACACGGAATGAGCAGTTCTTC. Translation: CASSFGLALETRNEQFF.

The rearrangement links TRBV9 to TRBJ2-5; tentatively, D is TRBD1 (6 bases). The CDR3 covers 14 residues. CDR1 is SGDLS, CDR2 YYNGEE, per germline. The germline V and J ends were trimmed by 1 base and 5 bases, with 12 bases remaining between them. The CDR3 bases are TGTGCCAGCAGCGTATCAAGGGGGTATGAGACCCAGTACTTC. Its protein is CASSVSRGYETQYF. Supplemented by reference TRBV9 and TRBJ2-5, the full variable domain reads DSGVTQTPKHLITATGQRVTLRCSPRSGDLSVYWYQQSLDQGLQFLIQYYNGEERAKGNILERFSAQQFPDLHSELNLSSLELGDSALYFCASSVSRGYETQYFGPGTRLLVL.

The chain links TRBV10-3 to TRBJ1-4; D might be TRBD1 (6 bases). CDR3 size: 14 residues. CDR1 is ENHRY and CDR2 is SYGVKD in the germline V gene. Trimming removed 7 bases from V and 5 bases from J, with 14 bases in between. The CDR3 sequence: CAIKDRGVNEKLFF. As DNA, the CDR3 is TGTGCCATCAAGGACAGAGGCGTGAATGAAAAACTGTTTTTT.

The chain has TRBV5-1 and TRBJ1-4; D gene ambiguous. V was cut by 0 bases and J by 8 bases, with 17 bases left in between. Germline values: CDR1 SGHRS, CDR2 YFSETQ. This CDR3 contains 16 residues. This CDR3 reads CASSLGGLARFEKLFF. In DNA, the CDR3 is TGCGCCAGCAGCTTGGGAGGTCTGGCTCGGTTCGAAAAACTGTTTTTT.